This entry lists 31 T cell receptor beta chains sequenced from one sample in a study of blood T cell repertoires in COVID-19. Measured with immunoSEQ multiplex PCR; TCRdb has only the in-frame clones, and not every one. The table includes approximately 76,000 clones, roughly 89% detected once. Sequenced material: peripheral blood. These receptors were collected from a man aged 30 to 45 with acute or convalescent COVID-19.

The CDR3 here is CASSQDGTSGRAYTQYF. DNA of the CDR3: TGTGCCAGCAGCCAAGATGGGACTAGCGGGAGGGCGTATACGCAGTATTTT. V usage is TRBV4-2 and J usage is TRBJ2-3, with TRBD2 matching over 16 bases. After removal of 0 bases from V and 7 bases from J, the junction contained 4 bases not matched to a gene. This CDR3 has 17 residues. CDR1 and CDR2 (germline): LGHNA, YNFKEQ.

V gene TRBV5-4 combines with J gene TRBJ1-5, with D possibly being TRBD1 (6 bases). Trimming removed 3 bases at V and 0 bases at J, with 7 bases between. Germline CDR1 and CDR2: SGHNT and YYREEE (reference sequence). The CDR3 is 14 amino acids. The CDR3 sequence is CASSSQGSNQPQHF. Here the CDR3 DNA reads TGTGCCAGCAGCTCACAGGGTAGCAATCAGCCCCAGCATTTT.

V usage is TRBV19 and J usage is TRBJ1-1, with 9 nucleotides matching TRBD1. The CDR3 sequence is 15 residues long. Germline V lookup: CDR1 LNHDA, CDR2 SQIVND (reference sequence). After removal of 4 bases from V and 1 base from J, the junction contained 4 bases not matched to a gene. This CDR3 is CASSTRDRANTEAFF. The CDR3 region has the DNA TGTGCCAGTAGTACCCGGGACAGGGCGAACACTGAAGCTTTCTTT.

CDR3: CASSLARTDNEQFF. The CDR3 nucleotides are TGTGCCAGCAGCTTAGCGCGGACTGACAATGAGCAGTTCTTC. The V and J genes are TRBV7-2 and TRBJ2-1, with a possible D match to TRBD2 (5 bases). Germline-derived CDR1 and CDR2 are SGHTA and FQGNSA. The CDR3 runs to 14 residues. V dropped 0 bases and J dropped 5 bases, with 8 bases sitting between them. Looking up the rest from reference TRBV7-2 and TRBJ2-1 gives the full variable domain: GAGVSQSPSNKVTEKGKDVELRCDPISGHTALYWYRQSLGQGLEFLIYFQGNSAPDKSGLPSDRFSAERTGGSVSTLTIQRTQQEDSAVYLCASSLARTDNEQFFGPGTRLTVL.

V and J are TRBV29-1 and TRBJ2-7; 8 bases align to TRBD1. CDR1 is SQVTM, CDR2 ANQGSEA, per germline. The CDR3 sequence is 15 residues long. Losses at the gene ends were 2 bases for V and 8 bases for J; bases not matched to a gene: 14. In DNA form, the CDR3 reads TGCAGCGTTGAAAATACCGGGACAGGTGCCATCCAGCAGTACTTC. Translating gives CSVENTGTGAIQQYF.

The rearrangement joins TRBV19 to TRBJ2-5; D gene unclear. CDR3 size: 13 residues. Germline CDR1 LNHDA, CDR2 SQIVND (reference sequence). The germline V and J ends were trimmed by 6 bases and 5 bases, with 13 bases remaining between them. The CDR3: CASSGFFGETQYF. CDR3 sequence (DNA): TGTGCCAGTAGCGGATTCTTCGGGGAGACCCAGTACTTC.

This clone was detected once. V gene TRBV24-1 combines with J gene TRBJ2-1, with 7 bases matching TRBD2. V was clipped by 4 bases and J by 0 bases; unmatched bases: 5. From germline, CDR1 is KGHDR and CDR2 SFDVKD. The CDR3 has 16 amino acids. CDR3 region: CATSDHSGTSYNEQFF. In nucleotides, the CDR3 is TGTGCCACCAGTGACCACAGCGGGACCTCCTACAATGAGCAGTTCTTC.

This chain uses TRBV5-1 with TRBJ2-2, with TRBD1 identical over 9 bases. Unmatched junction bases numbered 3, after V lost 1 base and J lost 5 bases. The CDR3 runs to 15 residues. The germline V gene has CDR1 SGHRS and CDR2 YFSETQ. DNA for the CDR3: TGCGCCAGCAGCTTGCCTGGACAGGGGACCGGGGAGCTGTTTTTT. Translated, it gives CASSLPGQGTGELFF.

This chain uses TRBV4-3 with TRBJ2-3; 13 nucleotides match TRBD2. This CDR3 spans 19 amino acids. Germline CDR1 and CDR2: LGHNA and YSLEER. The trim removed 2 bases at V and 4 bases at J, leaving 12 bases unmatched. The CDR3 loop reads CASSQSSLAGGGEADTQYF. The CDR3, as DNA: TGCGCCAGCAGCCAATCCTCACTAGCGGGAGGGGGAGAGGCAGATACGCAGTATTTT.

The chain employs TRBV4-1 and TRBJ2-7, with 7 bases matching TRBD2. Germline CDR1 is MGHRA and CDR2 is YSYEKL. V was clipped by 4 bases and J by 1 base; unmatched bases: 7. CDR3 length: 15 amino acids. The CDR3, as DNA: TGCGCCAGCAGCCCGACTAGCTGGCTTTCCTACGAGCAGTACTTC. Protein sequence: CASSPTSWLSYEQYF.

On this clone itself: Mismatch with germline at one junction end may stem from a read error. CDR3 amino acids: CATSALISPSGRAEGELFF. The CDR3 DNA follows: TGTGCCACCAGTGCTTTGATTTCGCCTAGCGGGAGGGCCGAGGGGGAGCTGTTTTTT. The genes are TRBV24-1 and TRBJ2-2; 12 bases line up with TRBD2. The CDR3 is made up of 19 amino acids. CDR1 is KGHDR, CDR2 SFDVKD, per germline.

This CDR3 is CASSLNVDSLEAFF. As DNA, the CDR3 is TGTGCCAGCAGTTTAAATGTGGACAGCCTTGAAGCTTTCTTT. The chain recombines TRBV27 with TRBJ1-1; a weak D match, TRBD1 (6 bases). CDR3 length: 14 amino acids. Trimming took off 2 bases at V and 7 bases at J, with 14 bases between the two ends. Per germline, CDR1 MNHEY and CDR2 SMNVEV (reference sequence).

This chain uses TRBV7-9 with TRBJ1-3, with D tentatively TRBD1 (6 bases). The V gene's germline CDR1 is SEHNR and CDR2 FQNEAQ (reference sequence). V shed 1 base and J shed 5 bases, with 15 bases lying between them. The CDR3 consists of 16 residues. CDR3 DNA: TGTGCCAGCAGCTTAGGGTCGCCCGGGGGGCGAAACACCATATATTTT. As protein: CASSLGSPGGRNTIYF.

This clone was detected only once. The CDR3 is CATVGRDLNEQFF. The CDR3 DNA reads as TGTGCCACCGTTGGGCGGGACCTCAATGAGCAGTTCTTC. The V call is TRBV24-1, the J call TRBJ2-1; TRBD2 might be the D (6 bases). Germline assignment: CDR1 KGHDR and CDR2 SFDVKD. The V end was cut by 9 bases, the J end by 6 bases, with 14 bases between. The CDR3 sequence is 13 residues long.

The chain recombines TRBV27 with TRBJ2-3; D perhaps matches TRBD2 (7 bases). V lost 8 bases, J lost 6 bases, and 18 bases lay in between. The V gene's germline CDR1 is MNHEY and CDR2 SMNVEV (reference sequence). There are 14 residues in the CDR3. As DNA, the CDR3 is TGTGCCAGCCTTAAATTGGGGGGGGCTGATACGCAGTATTTT. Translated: CASLKLGGADTQYF.

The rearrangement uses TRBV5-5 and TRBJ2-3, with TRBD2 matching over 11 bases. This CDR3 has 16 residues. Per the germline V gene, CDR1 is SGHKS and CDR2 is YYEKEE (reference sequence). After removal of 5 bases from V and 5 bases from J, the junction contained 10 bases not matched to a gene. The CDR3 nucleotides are TGTGCCAGCAGTCCTAGCGGGAGGCCGCTGGTAGATACGCAGTATTTT. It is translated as CASSPSGRPLVDTQYF. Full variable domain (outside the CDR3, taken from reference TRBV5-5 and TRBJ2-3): DAGVTQSPTHLIKTRGQQVTLRCSPISGHKSVSWYQQVLGQGPQFIFQYYEKEERGRGNFPDRFSARQFPNYSSELNVNALLLGDSALYLCASSPSGRPLVDTQYFGPGTRLTVL.

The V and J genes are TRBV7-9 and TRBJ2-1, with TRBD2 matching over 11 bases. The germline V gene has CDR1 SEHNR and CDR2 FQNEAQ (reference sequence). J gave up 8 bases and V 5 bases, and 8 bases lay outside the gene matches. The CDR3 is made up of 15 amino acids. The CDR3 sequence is CASSQMTSGIHEQFF. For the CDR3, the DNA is TGTGCCAGCAGCCAAATGACTAGCGGGATACATGAGCAGTTCTTC.

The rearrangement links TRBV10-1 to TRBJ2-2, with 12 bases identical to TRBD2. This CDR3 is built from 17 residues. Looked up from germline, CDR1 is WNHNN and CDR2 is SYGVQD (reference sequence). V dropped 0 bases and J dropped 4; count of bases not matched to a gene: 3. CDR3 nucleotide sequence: TGCGCCAGCAGTGAGTCGACTAGCGGGAGCATCACCGGGGAGCTGTTTTTT. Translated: CASSESTSGSITGELFF.

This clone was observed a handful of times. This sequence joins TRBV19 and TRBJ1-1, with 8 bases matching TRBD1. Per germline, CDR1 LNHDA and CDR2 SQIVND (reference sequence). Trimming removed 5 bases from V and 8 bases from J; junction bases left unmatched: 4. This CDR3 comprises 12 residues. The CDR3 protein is CASSVGTGEAFF. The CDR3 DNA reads TGTGCCAGTAGTGTTGGGACAGGAGAAGCTTTCTTT.

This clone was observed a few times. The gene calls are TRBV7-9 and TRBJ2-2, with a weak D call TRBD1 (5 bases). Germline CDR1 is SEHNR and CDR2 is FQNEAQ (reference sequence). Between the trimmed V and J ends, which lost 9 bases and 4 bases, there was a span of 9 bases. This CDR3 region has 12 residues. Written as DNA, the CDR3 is TGTGCCAGGGATGGGGCCACCGGGGAGCTGTTTTTT. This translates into CARDGATGELFF.

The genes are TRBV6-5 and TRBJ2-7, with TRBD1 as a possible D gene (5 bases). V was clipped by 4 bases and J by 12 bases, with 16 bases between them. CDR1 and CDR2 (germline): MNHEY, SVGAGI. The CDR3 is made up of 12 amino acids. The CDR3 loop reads CASSWQGGYTYF. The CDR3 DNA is TGTGCCAGCAGTTGGCAGGGCGGATATACGTACTTC.

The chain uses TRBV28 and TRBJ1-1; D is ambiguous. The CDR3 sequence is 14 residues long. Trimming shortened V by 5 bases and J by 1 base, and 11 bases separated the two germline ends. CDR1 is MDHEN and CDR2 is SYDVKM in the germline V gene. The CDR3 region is CASSLPNRNTEAFF. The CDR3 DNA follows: TGTGCCAGCAGTCTCCCCAACAGGAACACTGAAGCTTTCTTT.

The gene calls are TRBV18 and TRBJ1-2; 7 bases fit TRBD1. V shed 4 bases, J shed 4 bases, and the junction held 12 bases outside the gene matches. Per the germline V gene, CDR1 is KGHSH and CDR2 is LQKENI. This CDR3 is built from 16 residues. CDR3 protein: CASSRTAGTDFYGYTF. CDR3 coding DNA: TGTGCCAGCTCACGGACGGCCGGGACAGACTTCTATGGCTACACCTTC. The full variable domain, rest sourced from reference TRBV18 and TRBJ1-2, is NAGVMQNPRHLVRRRGQEARLRCSPMKGHSHVYWYRQLPEEGLKFMVYLQKENIIDESGMPKERFSAEFPKEGPSILRIQQVVRGDSAAYFCASSRTAGTDFYGYTFGSGTRLTVV.

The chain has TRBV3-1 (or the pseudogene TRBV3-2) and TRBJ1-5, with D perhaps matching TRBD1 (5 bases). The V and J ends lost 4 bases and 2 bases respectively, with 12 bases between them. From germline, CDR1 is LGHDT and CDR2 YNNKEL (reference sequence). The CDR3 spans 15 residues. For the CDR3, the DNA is TGTGCCAGCAGCCGTACACAACAGGGCAATCAGCCCCAGCATTTT. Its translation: CASSRTQQGNQPQHF.

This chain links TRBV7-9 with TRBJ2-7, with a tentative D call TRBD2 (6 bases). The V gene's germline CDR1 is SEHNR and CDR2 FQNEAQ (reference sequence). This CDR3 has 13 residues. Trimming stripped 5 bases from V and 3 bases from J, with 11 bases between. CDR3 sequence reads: CASSPRDFYEQYF. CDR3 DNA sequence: TGTGCCAGCAGCCCTCGGGACTTCTACGAGCAGTACTTC.

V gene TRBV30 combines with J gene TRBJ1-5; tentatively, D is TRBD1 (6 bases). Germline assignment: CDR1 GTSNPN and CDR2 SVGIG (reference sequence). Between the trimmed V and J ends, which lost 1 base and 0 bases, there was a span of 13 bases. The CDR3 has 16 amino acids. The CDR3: CAWSEGHVLSNQPQHF. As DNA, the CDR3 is TGTGCCTGGAGTGAGGGACACGTCCTTAGCAATCAGCCCCAGCATTTT. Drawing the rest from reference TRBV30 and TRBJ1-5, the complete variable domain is SQTIHQWPATLVQPVGSPLSLECTVEGTSNPNLYWYRQAAGRGLQLLFYSVGIGQISSEVPQNLSASRPQDRQFILSSKKLLLSDSGFYLCAWSEGHVLSNQPQHFGDGTRLSIL.

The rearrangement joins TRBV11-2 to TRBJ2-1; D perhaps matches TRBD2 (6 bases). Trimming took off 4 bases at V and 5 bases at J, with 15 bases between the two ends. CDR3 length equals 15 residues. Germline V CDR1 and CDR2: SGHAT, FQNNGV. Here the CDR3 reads CASSSKTRPNNEQFF. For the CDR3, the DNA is TGTGCCAGCAGCTCCAAGACTAGGCCAAACAATGAGCAGTTCTTC.

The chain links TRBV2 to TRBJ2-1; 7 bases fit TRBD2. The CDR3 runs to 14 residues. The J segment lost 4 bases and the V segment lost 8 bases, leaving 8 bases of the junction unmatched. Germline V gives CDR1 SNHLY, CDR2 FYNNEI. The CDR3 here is CASARGRGYNEQFF. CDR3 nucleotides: TGTGCCAGCGCACGGGGGAGGGGATACAATGAGCAGTTCTTC.

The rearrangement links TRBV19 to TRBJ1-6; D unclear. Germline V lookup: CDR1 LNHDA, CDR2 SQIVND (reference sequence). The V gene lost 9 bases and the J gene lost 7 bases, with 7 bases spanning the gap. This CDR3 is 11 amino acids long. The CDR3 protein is CARQENSPLHF. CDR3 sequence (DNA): TGTGCCAGGCAAGAGAATTCACCCCTCCACTTT.

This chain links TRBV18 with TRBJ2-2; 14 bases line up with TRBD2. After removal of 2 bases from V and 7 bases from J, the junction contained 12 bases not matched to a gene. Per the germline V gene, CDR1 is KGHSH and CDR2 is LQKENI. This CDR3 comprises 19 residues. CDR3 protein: CASSPVLPGLAGADGELFF. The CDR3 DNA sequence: TGTGCCAGCTCACCAGTTTTACCGGGACTAGCGGGAGCGGACGGGGAGCTGTTTTTT.

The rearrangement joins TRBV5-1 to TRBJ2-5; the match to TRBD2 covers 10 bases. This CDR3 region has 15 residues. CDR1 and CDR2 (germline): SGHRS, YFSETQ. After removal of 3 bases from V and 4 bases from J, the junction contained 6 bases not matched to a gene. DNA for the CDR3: TGCGCCAGCAGCTACCTAGCGGGAGTATCAGAGACCCAGTACTTC. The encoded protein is CASSYLAGVSETQYF. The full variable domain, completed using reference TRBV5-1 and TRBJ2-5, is KAGVTQTPRYLIKTRGQQVTLSCSPISGHRSVSWYQQTPGQGLQFLFEYFSETQRNKGNFPGRFSGRQFSNSRSEMNVSTLELGDSALYLCASSYLAGVSETQYFGPGTRLLVL.